Below, 9 T cell receptor beta chains from the same sample are listed, as sequenced in a study of PD-1 blockade in classical Hodgkin lymphoma. Time point: newly diagnosed, previously untreated cHL patient sample. Purification of CD4+ T cells from thawed PBMCs was achieved by magnetic negative selection. The repertoire was sequenced with immunoSEQ multiplex PCR; TCRdb's copy has only in-frame clones and lacks some. The sample has about 24,000 clones; roughly 89% are singletons. Sequenced material: CD4+ T cells from blood. These receptor sequences come from a human donor with classical Hodgkin lymphoma.

The rearrangement joins TRBV25-1 to TRBJ1-2, with TRBD1 matching over 7 bases. J was trimmed by 4 bases and V by 2 bases; bases with no gene match: 7. The CDR3 runs 15 residues. Germline CDR1 is MGHDK and CDR2 is SYGVNS. The CDR3 here is CASSEVSTGSYGYTF. The CDR3 DNA reads as TGTGCCAGCAGTGAAGTATCGACAGGGAGCTATGGCTACACCTTC.

The V gene is TRBV5-6, the J gene TRBJ1-6; no reliable D call. V lost 5 bases and J lost 6, with 12 bases in between. Looked up from germline, CDR1 is SGHDT and CDR2 is YYEEEE. The CDR3 sequence is 14 residues long. The DNA of the CDR3 is TGTGCCAGCAGTCCAAGGGCCGGTAATTCACCCCTCCACTTT. Translating it yields CASSPRAGNSPLHF.

The rearrangement joins TRBV5-4 to TRBJ2-3, with D possibly being TRBD2 (5 bases). Germline V gene data show CDR1 as SGHNT and CDR2 as YYREEE (reference sequence). With 0 bases removed from V and 0 bases from J, the gap between germline ends came to 14 bases. This CDR3 comprises 17 residues. CDR3: CASSLEFGGPSTDTQYF. The DNA of the CDR3 is TGTGCCAGCAGCTTGGAGTTTGGCGGGCCAAGCACAGATACGCAGTATTTT.

The CDR3 is CASTGPGLQETQYF. DNA for the CDR3: TGTGCCAGCACTGGGCCGGGACTTCAAGAGACCCAGTACTTC. This sequence joins TRBV11-2 and TRBJ2-5, with a weak D call TRBD2 (6 bases). CDR3 length: 14 residues. With 7 bases removed from V and 2 bases from J, the gap between germline ends came to 14 bases. Germline CDR1 is SGHAT and CDR2 is FQNNGV.

This chain joins TRBV29-1 and TRBJ2-3; 7 nucleotides align to TRBD2. Germline lookup yields CDR1 SQVTM and CDR2 ANQGSEA. The length of the CDR3 is 13 residues. Trimming at V came to 6 bases and at J to 1 base, leaving 4 bases not matched to a gene. CDR3 loop: CSVARGGTDTQYF. The CDR3 DNA reads as TGCAGCGTCGCACGGGGGGGCACAGATACGCAGTATTTT.

This chain links TRBV12-2 with TRBJ2-7; TRBD1 is taken as the D call from the table, unchecked against the DNA. TRBV12-2 is flagged as a pseudogene. This CDR3 has 18 amino acids. The CDR3: CASRLAGAEQNTLYEQYF. In nucleotides, the CDR3 is TGTGCAAGTCGCTTAGCGGGGGCAGAACAGAATACCCTATACGAGCAGTACTTC.

This clone has a single count. The gene calls are TRBV13 and TRBJ1-5; 9 bases map to TRBD1. This CDR3 is 13 amino acids long. V shed 4 bases, J shed 7 bases, and the junction held 2 bases outside the gene matches. Germline V CDR1 and CDR2: PRHDT, FYEKMQ (reference sequence). CDR3 nucleotides: TGTGCCAGCAGCTACAGGGGGCAACAGCCCCAGCATTTT. Its protein product is CASSYRGQQPQHF.

V usage is TRBV7-2 and J usage is TRBJ1-5; D is ambiguous. The CDR3 has 15 residues. Germline V gene data show CDR1 as SGHTA and CDR2 as FQGNSA. The V and J ends lost 5 bases and 8 bases respectively, with 19 bases between them. The DNA for the CDR3 is TGTGCCAGCAGCCCGGACTCTCACCAAGTGGAGCCCCAGCATTTT. This translates into CASSPDSHQVEPQHF.

This chain links TRBV10-3 with TRBJ2-5; D remains ambiguous. Germline CDR1 is ENHRY and CDR2 is SYGVKD. This CDR3 region has 12 residues. V was trimmed by 0 bases and J by 6 bases, leaving 5 bases between them. The CDR3 here is CAISESRQTQYF. The DNA of the CDR3 is TGTGCCATCAGTGAGTCCCGGCAGACCCAGTACTTC.